A single sample gave rise to the 25 T cell receptor beta chains below, sequenced in a study of shared clonotypes between healthy human individuals. Some clones are missing from TCRdb's copy, which holds only in-frame ones; the method was immunoSEQ multiplex PCR. The table has more than 550,000 clones, roughly 72% seen once. The sequencing sample was made of memory CD4+ T cells sorted from blood. Subset: CD45RA-negative fraction. These receptor sequences come from a woman in her thirties in good health.

The V gene is TRBV4-1, the J gene TRBJ2-7; D is unresolved. The CDR3 contains 14 residues. Trimming left V 4 bases short and J 2 bases short, with 12 bases between. Per germline, CDR1 MGHRA and CDR2 YSYEKL. Here the CDR3 DNA reads TGCGCCAGCAGCCGGCATCCCGCGACCTACGAGCAGTACTTC. Protein: CASSRHPATYEQYF.

This clone was counted a few times. The chain has TRBV6-1 and TRBJ1-1; 7 nucleotides match TRBD1. The CDR3 has 12 amino acids. J gave up 11 bases and V 4 bases, and 7 bases lay outside the gene matches. CDR1 MNHNS and CDR2 SASEGT come from the germline V gene. CDR3 residues: CASSVETGSAFF. CDR3 coding DNA: TGTGCCAGCAGTGTCGAGACAGGGTCGGCTTTCTTT.

V and J are TRBV5-6 and TRBJ2-3, with TRBD2 matching 9 bases. The germline V gene encodes CDR1 SGHDT and CDR2 YYEEEE. The J segment lost 0 bases and the V segment lost 4 bases, leaving 9 bases of the junction unmatched. This CDR3 is built from 17 residues. In DNA, the CDR3 is TGTGCCAGCAGCCTCCCCACGACTAGCGGAAGCACAGATACGCAGTATTTT. Translated: CASSLPTTSGSTDTQYF. The whole variable domain, filled in from reference TRBV5-6 and TRBJ2-3, reads DAGVTQSPTHLIKTRGQQVTLRCSPKSGHDTVSWYQQALGQGPQFIFQYYEEEERQRGNFPDRFSGHQFPNYSSELNVNALLLGDSALYLCASSLPTTSGSTDTQYFGPGTRLTVL.

The chain employs TRBV5-1 and TRBJ2-5; tentatively, D is TRBD1 (5 bases). Trimming shortened V by 0 bases and J by 0 bases, and 12 bases separated the two germline ends. This CDR3 region has 16 residues. The germline V gene encodes CDR1 SGHRS and CDR2 YFSETQ. The CDR3 region has the DNA TGCGCCAGCAGCTTGGCCACGACAGTGAACCAAGAGACCCAGTACTTC. This gives the protein CASSLATTVNQETQYF.

V gene TRBV19 combines with J gene TRBJ2-7, with TRBD1 matching over 7 bases. With V trimmed by 9 bases and J by 0 bases, 5 bases remained unmatched. There are 13 residues in the CDR3. Germline CDR1 and CDR2: LNHDA and SQIVND (reference sequence). Here the CDR3 reads CARGTESSYEQYF. CDR3 DNA: TGTGCCAGGGGGACAGAGAGCTCCTACGAGCAGTACTTC.

V gene TRBV2 combines with J gene TRBJ1-5; 7 positions agree with TRBD1. The germline gives CDR1 SNHLY, CDR2 FYNNEI. V trimming: 6 bases; J trimming: 10 bases; junction bases outside the gene matches: 9. The CDR3 has 13 residues. CDR3 region: CASRDRESGPQHF. In DNA form, the CDR3 reads TGTGCCAGCAGAGACAGGGAATCCGGCCCCCAGCATTTT. The full variable domain, completed using reference TRBV2 and TRBJ1-5, is EPEVTQTPSHQVTQMGQEVILRCVPISNHLYFYWYRQILGQKVEFLVSFYNNEISEKSEIFDDQFSVERPDGSNFTLKIRSTKLEDSAMYFCASRDRESGPQHFGDGTRLSIL.

The gene calls are TRBV6-5 and TRBJ2-2; D unclear. CDR3 length equals 15 residues. V dropped 1 base and J dropped 0 bases, with 6 bases sitting between them. CDR1 is MNHEY, CDR2 SVGAGI, per germline. The CDR3 loop reads CASSYLTANTGELFF. DNA of the CDR3: TGTGCCAGCAGTTACTTGACGGCGAACACCGGGGAGCTGTTTTTT.

The rearrangement joins TRBV7-9 to TRBJ2-7, with 7 bases identical to TRBD1. CDR3 length equals 14 residues. Looked up from germline, CDR1 is SEHNR and CDR2 is FQNEAQ (reference sequence). Losses at the gene ends were 1 base for V and 2 bases for J; bases not matched to a gene: 2. The CDR3 bases are TGTGCCAGCAGCTTAGAAGGGACAGCCTACGAGCAGTACTTC. Translating it yields CASSLEGTAYEQYF.

The rearrangement links TRBV21-1 to TRBJ2-3; the D call TRBD1 from the table was never checked on the DNA. TRBV21-1 is deemed a pseudogene. The length of the CDR3 is 14 residues. The CDR3 DNA reads TGTGCCACCGTAACAGGGCACCGCACAGATACGCAGTATTTT. The encoded protein is CATVTGHRTDTQYF.

This chain joins TRBV25-1 and TRBJ2-1; D may be TRBD2 (5 bases). The CDR3 covers 13 residues. The V gene's germline CDR1 is MGHDK and CDR2 SYGVNS. V was cut by 6 bases and J by 9 bases, with 15 bases left in between. The CDR3 region has the DNA TGTGCCAGCAGCCAGCCGCCCCGGGGTGAGCAGTTCTTC. Encoded protein: CASSQPPRGEQFF.

The chain has TRBV19 and TRBJ1-1; unclear D gene. Trimming removed 7 bases from V and 7 bases from J, with 19 bases in between. CDR1 is LNHDA and CDR2 is SQIVND in the germline V gene (reference sequence). The CDR3 runs to 14 residues. The chain's CDR3 is CASTTRVREDEAFF. The CDR3 region has the DNA TGTGCCAGTACCACAAGGGTCAGAGAGGATGAAGCTTTCTTT.

This rearrangement joins TRBV18 to TRBJ2-2, with D tentatively TRBD2 (5 bases). This CDR3 region has 16 residues. V was cut by 2 bases and J by 5 bases, with 15 bases left in between. The germline V gene has CDR1 KGHSH and CDR2 LQKENI. CDR3 DNA: TGTGCCAGCTCACCAATAACACCCCGAGGGACCGGGGAGCTGTTTTTT. It is translated as CASSPITPRGTGELFF.

This clone was seen a few times. The chain has TRBV5-5 and TRBJ1-1; 7 bases match TRBD1. The V segment lost 7 bases and the J segment 0 bases; nucleotides outside the gene matches: 6. The V gene's germline CDR1 is SGHKS and CDR2 YYEKEE (reference sequence). The CDR3 consists of 14 residues. CDR3 residues: CASFAGTVNTEAFF. Here the CDR3 DNA reads TGTGCCAGCTTTGCCGGGACAGTGAACACTGAAGCTTTCTTT.

The chain couples TRBV10-3 to TRBJ1-5, with D uncertain. The CDR3 is 14 residues long. Germline-derived CDR1 and CDR2 are ENHRY and SYGVKD. Trimming stripped 11 bases from V and 2 bases from J, with 16 bases between. The CDR3 sequence is CAAGDGRRNQPQHF. CDR3 sequence (DNA): TGTGCCGCCGGCGATGGACGACGCAATCAGCCCCAGCATTTT.

The chain couples TRBV6-1 to TRBJ2-7; 8 bases fit TRBD1. V lost 5 bases and J lost 5; bases outside the gene matches: 11. The germline V gene encodes CDR1 MNHNS and CDR2 SASEGT. The CDR3 consists of 15 residues. The CDR3 sequence: CASSIGDRDRNEQYF. DNA for the CDR3: TGTGCCAGCAGTATAGGAGACAGGGACAGGAACGAGCAGTACTTC.

J is TRBJ1-6 and V is TRBV11-2; perhaps TRBD1 as D (5 bases). CDR3 size: 14 residues. Germline V gene sequence: CDR1 SGHAT, CDR2 FQNNGV. The ends were cut back, 7 bases at V and 4 bases at J, with 11 bases in the middle. The CDR3 DNA sequence: TGTGCCAGCAACTCGGGGCAGTATAATTCACCCCTCCACTTT. Amino acid sequence: CASNSGQYNSPLHF. The full variable domain, its missing parts supplied by reference TRBV11-2 and TRBJ1-6, is EAGVAQSPRYKIIEKRQSVAFWCNPISGHATLYWYQQILGQGPKLLIQFQNNGVVDDSQLPKDRFSAERLKGVDSTLKIQPAKLEDSAVYLCASNSGQYNSPLHFGNGTRLTVT.

The J gene is TRBJ2-3, the V gene TRBV28, with unresolved D. CDR1 and CDR2 from the germline V gene are MDHEN and SYDVKM. CDR3 length: 12 residues. V lost 5 bases and J lost 10, with 13 bases in between. In DNA, the CDR3 is TGTGCCAGCAGTATTCGGGTCGAGGCGCAGTATTTT. This sequence encodes CASSIRVEAQYF.

The CDR3 sequence is CASSSQRDSYEQYF. In DNA, the CDR3 is TGTGCCAGCAGCTCTCAGAGGGACTCCTACGAGCAGTACTTC. The chain recombines TRBV11-2 with TRBJ2-5, with D possibly TRBD2 on 5 matching bases. The J call may be incorrect, as the DNA end agrees better with TRBJ2-7. The CDR3 spans 14 residues. Germline lookup yields CDR1 SGHAT and CDR2 FQNNGV.

This clone was seen repeatedly, ten times or more. The sample contains more than one DNA sequence encoding this CDR3. This chain uses TRBV19 with TRBJ2-3; TRBD2 might be the D (6 bases). CDR1 and CDR2 from the germline V gene are LNHDA and SQIVND (reference sequence). V lost 3 bases to trimming and J lost 6 bases, with 10 bases between them. The CDR3 loop spans 13 amino acids. DNA of the CDR3: TGTGCCAGTAGTATCGGGCTAGCGGATACGCAGTATTTT. This sequence encodes CASSIGLADTQYF.

The CDR3 nucleotides are TGCGCCAGCAGCCAAGTTGGAGCAGGGAACAATCAGCCCCAGCATTTT. It specifies CASSQVGAGNNQPQHF. This chain connects TRBV4-1 to TRBJ1-5; weak D call: TRBD1 (5 bases). This CDR3 region has 16 residues. CDR1 MGHRA and CDR2 YSYEKL come from the germline V gene. Trimming cost V 1 base and J 3 bases, with 13 bases left between them.

The chain carries TRBV11-2 and TRBJ2-5, with 11 bases fitting TRBD2. V lost 4 bases to trimming and J lost 5 bases; unmatched junction nucleotides: 9. Germline assignment: CDR1 SGHAT and CDR2 FQNNGV. This CDR3 is built from 16 residues. The CDR3 DNA sequence: TGTGCCAGCAGCTCGGGGACTAGCGGTACCGGGGAGACCCAGTACTTC. Its translation: CASSSGTSGTGETQYF.

The V gene is TRBV5-4, the J gene TRBJ1-1; weak D call: TRBD1 (6 bases). Between the trimmed V and J ends, which lost 4 bases and 6 bases, there was a span of 13 bases. The CDR3 totals 13 residues. CDR1 is SGHNT, CDR2 YYREEE, per germline (reference sequence). The CDR3 protein is CASSSRGSAEAFF. In DNA, the CDR3 is TGTGCCAGCAGCAGCAGGGGTAGCGCTGAAGCTTTCTTT.

The CDR3 protein is CASSSTGAVTDTQYF. The DNA of the CDR3 is TGTGCCAGCAGCTCGACAGGGGCCGTTACAGATACGCAGTATTTT. The chain joins TRBV7-3 to TRBJ2-3; 8 bases map to TRBD1. Germline CDR1 SGHTA, CDR2 FQGTGA. V lost 4 bases to trimming and J lost 3 bases; unmatched junction nucleotides: 6. The CDR3 spans 15 residues.

This rearrangement joins TRBV5-6 to TRBJ1-2; tentatively, D is TRBD1 (5 bases). The CDR3 contains 12 residues. The V end was cut by 0 bases, the J end by 9 bases, with 9 bases between. Germline V lookup: CDR1 SGHDT, CDR2 YYEEEE. The CDR3 spells CASSLERGSYTF. The CDR3 bases are TGTGCCAGCAGCTTGGAGCGGGGGAGCTACACCTTC. Drawing the rest from reference TRBV5-6 and TRBJ1-2, the complete variable domain is DAGVTQSPTHLIKTRGQQVTLRCSPKSGHDTVSWYQQALGQGPQFIFQYYEEEERQRGNFPDRFSGHQFPNYSSELNVNALLLGDSALYLCASSLERGSYTFGSGTRLTVV.

This clone was seen ten or more times. The V gene is TRBV7-9, the J gene TRBJ2-3, with D perhaps matching TRBD1 (6 bases). V was cut by 1 base and J by 0 bases, with 14 bases left in between. This CDR3 is built from 17 residues. Germline V CDR1 and CDR2: SEHNR, FQNEAQ (reference sequence). The chain's CDR3 is CASSLGNRAPSTDTQYF. The CDR3 DNA sequence: TGTGCCAGCAGCTTAGGCAACAGGGCTCCTAGCACAGATACGCAGTATTTT.